This entry describes one TCR beta chain. Its antigen is unknown. No clone much larger than this one lies a single base away; base qualities are absent. In the prospective study, participants were roughly 18 to 100 years old, resided in about two dozen geographic areas of the United States, and were enrolled through a virtual design. In the prospective study, participants were assigned to cohorts based on the clinical history participants reported in a screening survey and a study questionnaire. Recovered participants in ImmuneRACE Cohort 3 were defined as having two consecutive negative NP/OP PCR tests, clearance from a healthcare professional, or resolution of symptoms. Each participant in the prospective study had whole blood, serum and a nasopharyngeal or oropharyngeal swab collected by mobile phlebotomists. Prospective study participants could optionally give additional blood draws and questionnaires over a roughly 2-month period. Prospective study blood samples were shipped either frozen or at room temperature before DNA extraction.

The data derive from a study of blood T cell repertoires in COVID-19 (dated by TCRdb to 2020 to 2021). Looking at the study overall: The collaborator samples originated in the United States, Italy and Spain and spanned the acute and convalescent phases of COVID-19. The material from the prospective study consisted of cDNA or gDNA derived from T cells, B-cell-depleted T cells, or PBMCs. Subjects who had been exposed to COVID-19, were actively infected with it, or had recovered from it provided the deeply sampled blood TCRbeta repertoires that made up the dataset. A freely available public database, intended as a resource for researchers studying the immune response to SARS-CoV-2, is where the repertoires were released. The samples were drawn from two sources: the first 160 participants of the ongoing ImmuneRACE study, and over 1,000 subjects contributed by 6 global collaborators. The sample metadata nearly always contained a de-identified subject ID, COVID-19 status, age in years and sex. Where available, HLA class I and class II types were obtained from metadata supplied by the sample provider rather than from assay-based typing.

Study-level results and caveats: The amount of clinical and demographic metadata varied by source and participant and was provided uncurated.

TCRbeta CDR3 regions were amplified from genomic DNA by means of the immunoSEQ Assay, a bias-controlled multiplex PCR. From the authors' description of their analysis: The number of nucleated cells in each sample was estimated from the amplification of reference gene primers within the assay. To quantify the absolute abundance of each unique TCRbeta CDR3 rearrangement, sequence reads were collapsed and filtered. For each sample, productive Simpson clonality was calculated as the square root of Simpson's diversity index across productive rearrangements. Sourced from immuneACCESS, this table was stored by TCRdb with only in-frame sequences that have V and J called. A share of the clones is absent; for the studies checked, an unresolved V gene accounts for under half, and the remainder has no known explanation. The D gene and trimming were derived from the DNA, and the V and J assignments and clone size from that table. Across this sample there are about 180,000 clones, with 88% seen only once. In total, the top ten clones hold roughly 8.9% of the sample.

The germline ends are 12 bases apart after V is trimmed by 0 bases and J by 4 bases. From cysteine to phenylalanine, the CDR3 is 14 amino acids long. Left in the record is the CDR3 DNA by itself, 42 bases read in frame from the first base. Sequences GTSNPN (CDR1) and SVGIG (CDR2) are obtained from the germline V gene (reference sequence). The receptor's source is a woman under 30 who had recovered from COVID-19. The sample comprised PBMCs or T cells enriched from blood (not recorded which). The sequence is built from TRBV30 and TRBJ2-5; tentative D gene TRBD1, with 5 bases matching. The bases read TGTGCCTGGAGTGTACCAGGGAACAGAGAGACCCAGTACTTC. It encodes CAWSVPGNRETQYF.